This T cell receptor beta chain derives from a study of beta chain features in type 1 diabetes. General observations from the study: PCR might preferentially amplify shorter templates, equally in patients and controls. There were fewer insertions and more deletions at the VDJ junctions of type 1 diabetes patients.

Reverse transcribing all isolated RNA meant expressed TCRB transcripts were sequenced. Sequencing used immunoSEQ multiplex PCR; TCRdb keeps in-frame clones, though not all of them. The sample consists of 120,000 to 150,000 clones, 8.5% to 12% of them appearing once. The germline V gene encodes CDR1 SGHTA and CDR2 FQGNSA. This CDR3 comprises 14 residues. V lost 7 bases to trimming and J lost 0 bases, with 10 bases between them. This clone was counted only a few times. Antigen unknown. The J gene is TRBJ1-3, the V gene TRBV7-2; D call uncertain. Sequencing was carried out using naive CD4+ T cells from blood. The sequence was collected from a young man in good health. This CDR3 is CASMSLLSGNTIYF. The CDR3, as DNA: TGTGCCAGCATGTCCTTACTCTCTGGAAACACCATATATTTT.